A single TCR beta chain is shown here with its context. This entry is derived from a study of blood T cell repertoires in COVID-19. As processed by the authors: Quantification of nucleated cells was approximated via reference gene primer amplification. TCRdb's table, derived via immunoSEQ multiplex PCR, lists solely in-frame clones and lacks some. V and J calls and clone size are as listed in that table; D and trimming were resolved from the DNA. This table holds roughly 190,000 clones, about 88% found once. Ages ranged from roughly 18 to 100 years, with residence in 24 US areas. Recovered status in Cohort 3 required two negative PCRs, clearance, or symptom resolution. The V end lost 3 bases, the J end lost 4 bases, and 17 bases lay between the germline ends. CDR3 length: 16 amino acids. Per the germline V gene, CDR1 is MGHRA and CDR2 is YSYEKL.

The gene calls are TRBV4-1 and TRBJ2-3, with a weak D call TRBD2 (5 bases). This clonotype originated in a woman between 18 and 29 years old who had recovered from COVID-19. Sequenced material: PBMCs or T cells enriched from blood (not recorded which). CDR3 sequence: CASSHRRPRKADTQYF. CDR3 DNA: TGCGCCAGCAGCCACCGGAGGCCCCGTAAGGCAGATACGCAGTATTTT.